This T cell receptor (beta chain) was retrieved from a study of blood T cell repertoires in COVID-19. Across the study: Sites in the United States, Italy and Spain provided acute and convalescent COVID-19 samples. PBMCs, B-cell-depleted T cells, or T cells were the source of the cDNA or gDNA that made up the material.

Original analysis: Nucleated cell number was recorded as an estimate derived from reference gene primer amplification. Only in-frame clones appear in the TCRdb table, and some are missing; sequencing was by immunoSEQ multiplex PCR. The V and J calls and clone size were taken over from that table, and D and trimming were inferred from the DNA. The table lists 200,000 or so clones, around 80% of them singletons, with approximately 5.1% in the top ten. V lost 5 bases to trimming and J lost 0 bases, with 11 bases between them. The length of the CDR3 is 16 residues. Per germline, CDR1 SGHVS and CDR2 FQNEAQ.

The material sequenced was peripheral blood. The TCR was taken from a woman aged 55-70 years who had recovered from COVID-19. V is TRBV7-8 and J is TRBJ1-6; D not certain. The CDR3: CASSVSSSSYNSPLHF. In nucleotides, the CDR3 is TGTGCCAGCAGCGTTTCTTCCAGCTCCTATAATTCACCCCTCCACTTT.